The TCR beta chain described here comes from a study of B cell selection in AIRE deficiency. The sorted conventional CD4 T cells were gated as CD4+CD127+. Trimming at V came to 0 bases and at J to 7 bases, leaving 4 bases not matched to a gene. The germline CDR1 and CDR2 sequences are SGHRS and YFSETQ. The CDR3 extends over 15 amino acids. Study processing details: Conventional T cell pools: approximately 1.1x10^5 distinct patient, 130,000 to 150,000 donor TCRbeta sequences. Generated by immunoSEQ multiplex PCR, the TCRdb table keeps only in-frame clones and is missing some. V, J and clone size are those of that table, while D and trimming were read from the DNA. The profile covers about 23,000 clones, with around 97% appearing a single time and roughly 0.17% taken by the ten largest.

The V and J genes are TRBV5-1 and TRBJ2-1, with TRBD2 identical over 10 bases. Sequencing input: conventional CD4+ T cells sorted from PBMCs. This clonotype originated in a human donor with AIRE deficiency. The DNA of the CDR3 is TGCGCCAGCAGCTTGGAGGGACTAGCGAGAAATGAGCAGTTCTTC. It encodes CASSLEGLARNEQFF.